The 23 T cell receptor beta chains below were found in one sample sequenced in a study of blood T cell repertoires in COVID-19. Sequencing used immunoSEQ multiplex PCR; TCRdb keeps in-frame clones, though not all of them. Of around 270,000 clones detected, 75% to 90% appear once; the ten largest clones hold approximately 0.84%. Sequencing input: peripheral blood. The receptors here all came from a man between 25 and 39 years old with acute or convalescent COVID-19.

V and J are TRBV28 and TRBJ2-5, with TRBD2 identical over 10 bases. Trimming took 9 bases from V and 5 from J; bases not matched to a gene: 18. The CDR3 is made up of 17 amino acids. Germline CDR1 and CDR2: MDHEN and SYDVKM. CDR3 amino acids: CASLRGASGSLWETQYF. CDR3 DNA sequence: TGTGCCAGTCTGAGAGGGGCTAGCGGGAGTTTGTGGGAGACCCAGTACTTC.

CDR3 residues: CASSLRTSGGFNEQFF. The DNA for the CDR3 is TGTGCCAGCAGCTTACGGACTAGCGGGGGTTTCAATGAGCAGTTCTTC. V is TRBV11-2 and J is TRBJ2-1, with TRBD2 matching over 13 bases. Losses at the gene ends were 2 bases for V and 6 bases for J; bases not matched to a gene: 4. Germline V gene lookup returns CDR1 SGHAT and CDR2 FQNNGV. The CDR3 has 16 amino acids. The complete variable domain, with remaining parts taken from reference TRBV11-2 and TRBJ2-1, reads EAGVAQSPRYKIIEKRQSVAFWCNPISGHATLYWYQQILGQGPKLLIQFQNNGVVDDSQLPKDRFSAERLKGVDSTLKIQPAKLEDSAVYLCASSLRTSGGFNEQFFGPGTRLTVL.

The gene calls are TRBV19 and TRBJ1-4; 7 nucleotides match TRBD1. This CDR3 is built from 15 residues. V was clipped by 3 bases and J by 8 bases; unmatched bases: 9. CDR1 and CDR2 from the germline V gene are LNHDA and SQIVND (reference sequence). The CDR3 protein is CASSITGTVTEKLFF. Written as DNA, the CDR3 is TGTGCCAGTAGTATTACCGGGACAGTAACAGAAAAACTGTTTTTT.

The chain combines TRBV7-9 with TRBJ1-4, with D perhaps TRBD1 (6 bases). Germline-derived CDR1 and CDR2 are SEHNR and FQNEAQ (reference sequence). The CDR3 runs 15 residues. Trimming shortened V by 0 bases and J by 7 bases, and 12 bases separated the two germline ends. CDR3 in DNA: TGTGCCAGCAGCTTAGCGGGGGCGCTCGGTGAAAAACTGTTTTTT. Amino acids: CASSLAGALGEKLFF.

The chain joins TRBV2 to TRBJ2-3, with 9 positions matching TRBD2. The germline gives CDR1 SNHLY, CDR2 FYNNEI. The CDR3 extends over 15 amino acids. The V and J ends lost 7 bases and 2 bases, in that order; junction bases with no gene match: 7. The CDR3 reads CASTLRLAVTDTQYF. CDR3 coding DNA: TGTGCCAGCACCCTGAGACTAGCGGTCACAGATACGCAGTATTTT.

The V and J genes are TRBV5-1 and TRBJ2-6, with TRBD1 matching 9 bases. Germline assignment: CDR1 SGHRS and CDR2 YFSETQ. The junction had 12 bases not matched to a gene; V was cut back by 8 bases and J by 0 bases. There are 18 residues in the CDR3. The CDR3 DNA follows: TGCGCCAGTTCGACAGGGGGGTCCCTAATCTCTGGGGCCAACGTCCTGACTTTC. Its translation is CASSTGGSLISGANVLTF.

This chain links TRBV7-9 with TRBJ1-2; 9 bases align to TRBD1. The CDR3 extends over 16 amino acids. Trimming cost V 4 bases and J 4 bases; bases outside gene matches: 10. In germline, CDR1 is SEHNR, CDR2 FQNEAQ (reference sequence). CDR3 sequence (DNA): TGTGCCAGCAGCTCGGGACAGGGCTTTTCCCTCTATGGCTACACCTTC. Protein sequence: CASSSGQGFSLYGYTF.

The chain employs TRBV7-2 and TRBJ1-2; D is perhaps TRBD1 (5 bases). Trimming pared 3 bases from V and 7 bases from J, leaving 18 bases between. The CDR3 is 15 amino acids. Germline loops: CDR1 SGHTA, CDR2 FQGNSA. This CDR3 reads CASSFTRATVGGYTF. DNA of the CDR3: TGTGCCAGCAGCTTTACACGGGCGACAGTGGGTGGCTACACCTTC.

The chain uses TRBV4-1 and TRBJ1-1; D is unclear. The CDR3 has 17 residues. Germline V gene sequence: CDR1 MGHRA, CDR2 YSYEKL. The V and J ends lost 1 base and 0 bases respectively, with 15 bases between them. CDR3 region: CASSQAPGGDLNTEAFF. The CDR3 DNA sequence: TGCGCCAGCAGCCAAGCCCCTGGAGGAGATTTGAACACTGAAGCTTTCTTT.

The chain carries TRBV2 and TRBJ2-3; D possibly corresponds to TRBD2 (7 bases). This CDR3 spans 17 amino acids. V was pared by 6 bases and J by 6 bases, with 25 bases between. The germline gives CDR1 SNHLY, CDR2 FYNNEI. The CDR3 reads CASSKPTGGLPLDTQYF. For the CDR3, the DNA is TGTGCCAGCAGCAAACCGACGGGGGGCCTCCCTTTGGATACGCAGTATTTT.

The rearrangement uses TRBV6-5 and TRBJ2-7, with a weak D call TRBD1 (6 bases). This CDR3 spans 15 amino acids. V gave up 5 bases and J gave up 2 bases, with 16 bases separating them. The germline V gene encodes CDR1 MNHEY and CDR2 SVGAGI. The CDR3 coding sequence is TGTGCCAGCAGTCGTGACTACAGGGACCCCTACGAGCAGTACTTC. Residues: CASSRDYRDPYEQYF.

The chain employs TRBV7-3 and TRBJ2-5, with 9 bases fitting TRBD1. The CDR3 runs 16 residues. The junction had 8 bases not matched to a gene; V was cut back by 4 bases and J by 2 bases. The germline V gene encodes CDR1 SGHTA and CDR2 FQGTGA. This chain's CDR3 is CASSSGTGTPQETQYF. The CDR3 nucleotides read TGTGCCAGCAGCTCGGGGACAGGGACCCCTCAAGAGACCCAGTACTTC.

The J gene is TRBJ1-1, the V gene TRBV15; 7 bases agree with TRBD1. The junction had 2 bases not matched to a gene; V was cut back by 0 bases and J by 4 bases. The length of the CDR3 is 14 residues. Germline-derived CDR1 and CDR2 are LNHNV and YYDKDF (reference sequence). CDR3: CATSREGQTTEAFF. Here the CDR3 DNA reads TGTGCCACCAGCAGAGAGGGACAGACCACTGAAGCTTTCTTT.

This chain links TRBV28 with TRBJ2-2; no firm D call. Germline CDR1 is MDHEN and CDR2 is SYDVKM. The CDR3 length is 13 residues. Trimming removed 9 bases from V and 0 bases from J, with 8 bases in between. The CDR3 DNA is TGTGCCAGTTGCGGTACGAACACCGGGGAGCTGTTTTTT. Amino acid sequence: CASCGTNTGELFF.

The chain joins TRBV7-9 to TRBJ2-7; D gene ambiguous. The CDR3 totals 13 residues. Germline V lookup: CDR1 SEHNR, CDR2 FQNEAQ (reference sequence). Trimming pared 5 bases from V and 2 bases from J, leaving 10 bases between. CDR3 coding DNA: TGTGCCAGCAGCCTGGGCCACCCCTACGAGCAGTACTTC. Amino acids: CASSLGHPYEQYF.

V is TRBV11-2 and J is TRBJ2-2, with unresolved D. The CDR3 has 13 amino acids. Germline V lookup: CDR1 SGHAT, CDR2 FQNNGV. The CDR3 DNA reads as TGTGCAACGCTTGGTATTAGCACCGGGGAGCTGTTTTTT. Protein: CATLGISTGELFF. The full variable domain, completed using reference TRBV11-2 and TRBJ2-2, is EAGVAQSPRYKIIEKRQSVAFWCNPISGHATLYWYQQILGQGPKLLIQFQNNGVVDDSQLPKDRFSAERLKGVDSTLKIQPAKLEDSAVYLCATLGISTGELFFGEGSRLTVL.

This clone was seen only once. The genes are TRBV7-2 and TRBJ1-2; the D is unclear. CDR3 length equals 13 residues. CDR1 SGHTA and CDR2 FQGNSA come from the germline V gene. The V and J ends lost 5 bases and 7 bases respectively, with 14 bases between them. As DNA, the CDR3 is TGTGCCAGCAGCGACTCGACCCGAGGTGGCTACACCTTC. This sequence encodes CASSDSTRGGYTF. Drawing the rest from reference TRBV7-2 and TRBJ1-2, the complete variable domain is GAGVSQSPSNKVTEKGKDVELRCDPISGHTALYWYRQSLGQGLEFLIYFQGNSAPDKSGLPSDRFSAERTGGSVSTLTIQRTQQEDSAVYLCASSDSTRGGYTFGSGTRLTVV.

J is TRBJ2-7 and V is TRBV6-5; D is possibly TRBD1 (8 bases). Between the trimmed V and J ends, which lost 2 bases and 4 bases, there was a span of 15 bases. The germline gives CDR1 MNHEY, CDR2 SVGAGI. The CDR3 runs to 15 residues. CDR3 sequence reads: CASSYASQGGYEQYF. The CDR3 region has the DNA TGTGCCAGCAGTTACGCCTCACAGGGGGGGTACGAGCAGTACTTC.

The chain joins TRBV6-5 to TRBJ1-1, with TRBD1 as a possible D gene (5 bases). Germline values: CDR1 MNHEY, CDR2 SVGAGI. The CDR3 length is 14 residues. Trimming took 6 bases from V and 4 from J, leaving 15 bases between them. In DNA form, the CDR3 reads TGTGCCAGCAGGACAGCCTCCGGCGTCACTGAAGCTTTCTTT. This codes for CASRTASGVTEAFF.

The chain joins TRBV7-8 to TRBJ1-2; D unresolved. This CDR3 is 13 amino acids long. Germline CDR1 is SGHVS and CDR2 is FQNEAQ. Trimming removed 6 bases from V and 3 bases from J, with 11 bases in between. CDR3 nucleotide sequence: TGTGCCAGCAGGCGGGGATTCGACTATGGCTACACCTTC. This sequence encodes CASRRGFDYGYTF.

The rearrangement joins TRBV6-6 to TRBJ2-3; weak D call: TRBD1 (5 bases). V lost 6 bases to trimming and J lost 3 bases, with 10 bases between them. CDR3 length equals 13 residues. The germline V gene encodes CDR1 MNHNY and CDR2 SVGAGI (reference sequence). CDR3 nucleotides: TGTGCCAGCAGGGGGCCTCAAACAGATACGCAGTATTTT. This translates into CASRGPQTDTQYF.

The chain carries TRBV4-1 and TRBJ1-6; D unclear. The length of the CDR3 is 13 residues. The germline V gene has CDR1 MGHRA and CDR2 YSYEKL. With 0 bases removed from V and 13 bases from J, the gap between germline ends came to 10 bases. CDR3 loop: CASSQDQALPLHF. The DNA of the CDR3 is TGCGCCAGCAGCCAAGATCAGGCATTGCCCCTCCACTTT.

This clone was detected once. The CDR3 nucleotides read TGCGCCAGCAGCTTGGTTGCAGCGGGGGGGCGAGAGACCCAGTACTTC. This sequence encodes CASSLVAAGGRETQYF. The rearrangement links TRBV5-1 to TRBJ2-5; TRBD2 aligns across 10 bases. The V and J ends lost 0 bases and 4 bases, in that order; junction bases with no gene match: 6. The CDR3 has 16 residues. The germline CDR1 and CDR2 sequences are SGHRS and YFSETQ.